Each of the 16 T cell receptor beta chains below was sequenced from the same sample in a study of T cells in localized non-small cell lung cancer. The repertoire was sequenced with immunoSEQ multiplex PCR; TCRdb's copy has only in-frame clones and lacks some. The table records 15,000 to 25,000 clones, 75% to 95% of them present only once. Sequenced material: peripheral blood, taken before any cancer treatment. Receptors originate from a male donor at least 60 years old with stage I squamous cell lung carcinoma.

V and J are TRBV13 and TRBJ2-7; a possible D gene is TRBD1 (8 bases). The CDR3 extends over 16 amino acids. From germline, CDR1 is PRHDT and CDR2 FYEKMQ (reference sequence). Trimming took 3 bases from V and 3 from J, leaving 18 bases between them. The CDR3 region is CASSFASGTGYYEQYF. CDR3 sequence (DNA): TGTGCCAGCAGCTTTGCAAGCGGGACAGGCTACTACGAGCAGTACTTC.

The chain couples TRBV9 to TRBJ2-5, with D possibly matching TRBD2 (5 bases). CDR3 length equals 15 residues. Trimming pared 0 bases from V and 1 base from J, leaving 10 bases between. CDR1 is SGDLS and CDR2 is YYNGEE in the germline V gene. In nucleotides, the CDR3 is TGTGCCAGCAGCGTAGGAGGGTCTTCCCAAGAGACCCAGTACTTC. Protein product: CASSVGGSSQETQYF.

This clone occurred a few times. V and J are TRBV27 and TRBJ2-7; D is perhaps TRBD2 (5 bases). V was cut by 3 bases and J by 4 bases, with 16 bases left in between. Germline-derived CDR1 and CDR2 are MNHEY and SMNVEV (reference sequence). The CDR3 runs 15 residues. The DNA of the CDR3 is TGTGCCAGCAGTTTTATGGCGGGTCTGGGGTACGAGCAGTACTTC. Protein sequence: CASSFMAGLGYEQYF.

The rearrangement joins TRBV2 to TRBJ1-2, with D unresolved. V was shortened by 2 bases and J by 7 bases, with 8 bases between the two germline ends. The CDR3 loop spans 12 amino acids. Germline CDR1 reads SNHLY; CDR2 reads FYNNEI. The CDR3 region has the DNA TGTGCCAGCAGTGAACACGAGGGTGGCTACACCTTC. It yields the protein CASSEHEGGYTF.

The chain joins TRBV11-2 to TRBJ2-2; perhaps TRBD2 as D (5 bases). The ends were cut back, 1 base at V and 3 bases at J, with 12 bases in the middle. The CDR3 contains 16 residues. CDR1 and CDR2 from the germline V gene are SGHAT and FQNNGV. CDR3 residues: CASSLGWGVDTGELFF. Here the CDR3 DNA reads TGTGCCAGCAGCTTAGGCTGGGGAGTCGACACCGGGGAGCTGTTTTTT. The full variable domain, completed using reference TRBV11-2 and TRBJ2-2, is EAGVAQSPRYKIIEKRQSVAFWCNPISGHATLYWYQQILGQGPKLLIQFQNNGVVDDSQLPKDRFSAERLKGVDSTLKIQPAKLEDSAVYLCASSLGWGVDTGELFFGEGSRLTVL.

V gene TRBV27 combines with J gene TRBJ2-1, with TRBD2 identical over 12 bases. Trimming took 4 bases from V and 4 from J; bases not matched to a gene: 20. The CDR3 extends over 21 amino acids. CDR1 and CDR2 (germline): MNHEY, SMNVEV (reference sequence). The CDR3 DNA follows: TGTGCCAGCAGTTCCGCGACAGGTTTTGCGACTAGCGGGAGTGTATACAATGAGCAGTTCTTC. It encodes CASSSATGFATSGSVYNEQFF.

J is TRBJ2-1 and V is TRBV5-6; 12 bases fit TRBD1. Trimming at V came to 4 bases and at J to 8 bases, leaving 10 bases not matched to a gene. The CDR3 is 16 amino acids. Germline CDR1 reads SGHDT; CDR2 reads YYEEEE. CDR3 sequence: CASSPQPGQGADEQFF. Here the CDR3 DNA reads TGTGCCAGCAGCCCCCAACCGGGACAGGGGGCCGATGAGCAGTTCTTC.

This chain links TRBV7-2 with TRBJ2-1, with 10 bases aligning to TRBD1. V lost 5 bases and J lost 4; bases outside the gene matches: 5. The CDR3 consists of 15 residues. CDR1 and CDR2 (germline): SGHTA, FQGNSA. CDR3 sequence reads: CASSGGQGVYNEQFF. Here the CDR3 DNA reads TGTGCCAGCAGCGGAGGACAGGGGGTGTACAATGAGCAGTTCTTC. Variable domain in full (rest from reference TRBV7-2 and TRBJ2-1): GAGVSQSPSNKVTEKGKDVELRCDPISGHTALYWYRQSLGQGLEFLIYFQGNSAPDKSGLPSDRFSAERTGGSVSTLTIQRTQQEDSAVYLCASSGGQGVYNEQFFGPGTRLTVL.

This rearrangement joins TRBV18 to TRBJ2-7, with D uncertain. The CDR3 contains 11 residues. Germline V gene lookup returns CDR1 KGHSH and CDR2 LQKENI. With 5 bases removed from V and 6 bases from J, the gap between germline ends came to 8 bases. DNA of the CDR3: TGTGCCAGCTCAGGCCTCGGCGAGCAGTACTTC. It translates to CASSGLGEQYF. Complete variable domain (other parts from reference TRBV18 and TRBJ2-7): NAGVMQNPRHLVRRRGQEARLRCSPMKGHSHVYWYRQLPEEGLKFMVYLQKENIIDESGMPKERFSAEFPKEGPSILRIQQVVRGDSAAYFCASSGLGEQYFGPGTRLTVT.

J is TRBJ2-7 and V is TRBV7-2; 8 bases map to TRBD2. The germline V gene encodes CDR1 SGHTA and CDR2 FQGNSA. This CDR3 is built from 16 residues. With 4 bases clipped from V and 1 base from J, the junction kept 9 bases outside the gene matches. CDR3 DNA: TGTGCCAGCAGCTCCTCGGGGGTAGCGGGATCCTACGAGCAGTACTTC. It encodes CASSSSGVAGSYEQYF. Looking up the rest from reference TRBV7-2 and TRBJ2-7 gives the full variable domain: GAGVSQSPSNKVTEKGKDVELRCDPISGHTALYWYRQSLGQGLEFLIYFQGNSAPDKSGLPSDRFSAERTGGSVSTLTIQRTQQEDSAVYLCASSSSGVAGSYEQYFGPGTRLTVT.

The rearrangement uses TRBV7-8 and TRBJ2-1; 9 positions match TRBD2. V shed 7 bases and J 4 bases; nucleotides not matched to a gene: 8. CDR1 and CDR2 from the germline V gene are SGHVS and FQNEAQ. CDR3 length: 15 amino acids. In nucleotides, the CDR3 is TGTGCCAGCACCCCACCGGGACTAGCTTACAATGAGCAGTTCTTC. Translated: CASTPPGLAYNEQFF.

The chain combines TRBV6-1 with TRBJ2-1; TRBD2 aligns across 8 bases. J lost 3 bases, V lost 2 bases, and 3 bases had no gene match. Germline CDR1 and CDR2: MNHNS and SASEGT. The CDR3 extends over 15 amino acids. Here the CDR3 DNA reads TGTGCCAGCAGTGAATGGCTAGCGGGCTACAATGAGCAGTTCTTC. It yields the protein CASSEWLAGYNEQFF.

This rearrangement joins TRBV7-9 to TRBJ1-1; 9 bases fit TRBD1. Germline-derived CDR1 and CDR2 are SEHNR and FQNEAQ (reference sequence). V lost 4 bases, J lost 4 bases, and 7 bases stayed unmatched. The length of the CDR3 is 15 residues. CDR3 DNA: TGTGCCAGCAGCTACTTTACAGGGGGCCGCACTGAAGCTTTCTTT. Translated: CASSYFTGGRTEAFF.

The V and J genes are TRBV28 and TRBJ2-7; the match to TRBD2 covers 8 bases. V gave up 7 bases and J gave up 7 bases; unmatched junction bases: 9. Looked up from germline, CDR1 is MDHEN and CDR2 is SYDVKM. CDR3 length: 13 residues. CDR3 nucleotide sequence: TGTGCCAGCATCCCAGCGGGAGTAGAAGAGCAGTACTTC. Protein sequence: CASIPAGVEEQYF.

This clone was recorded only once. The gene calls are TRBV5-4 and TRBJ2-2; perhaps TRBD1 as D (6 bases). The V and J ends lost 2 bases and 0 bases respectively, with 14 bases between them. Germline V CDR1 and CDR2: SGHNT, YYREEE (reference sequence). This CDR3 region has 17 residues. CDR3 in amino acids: CASSLPRTDANTGELFF. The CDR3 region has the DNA TGTGCCAGCAGCTTACCTAGGACAGACGCGAACACCGGGGAGCTGTTTTTT.

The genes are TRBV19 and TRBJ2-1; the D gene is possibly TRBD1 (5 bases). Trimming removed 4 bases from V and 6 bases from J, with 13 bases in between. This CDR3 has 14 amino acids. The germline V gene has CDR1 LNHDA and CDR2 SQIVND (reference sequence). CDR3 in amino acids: CASSSVPDSNEQFF. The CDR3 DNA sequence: TGTGCCAGTAGTAGTGTCCCTGACAGCAATGAGCAGTTCTTC.